These T cell receptor beta chains were read from a single sample in a study of blood T cell repertoires in COVID-19. The protocol was immunoSEQ multiplex PCR, while the TCRdb copy is restricted to in-frame clones and leaves out a portion. Here the sample spans around 260,000 clones, roughly nine tenths being singletons. The specimen sequenced was peripheral blood. Every receptor here comes from a man aged 40-50 years who had recovered from COVID-19. Each CDR3 is given with its conserved first and last residue. Fields, in order: clone size, D gene, V gene, J gene, CDR3 protein, CDR3 DNA. A D gene is named only where the DNA matches it firmly. Rows may omit the clone size; those that give it use once, few, many or a size class.

clone_size: .
d_call: .
v_call: TRBV5-1
j_call: TRBJ1-4
cdr3_aa: CASSLEKGSNEKLFF
cdr3_nt: TGCGCCAGCAGCTTGGAGAAGGGGTCTAATGAAAAACTGTTTTTT

clone_size: .
d_call: TRBD1
v_call: TRBV7-9
j_call: TRBJ1-4
cdr3_aa: CASSLRTGNEKLFF
cdr3_nt: TGTGCCAGCAGCTTACGGACAGGGAATGAAAAACTGTTTTTT

clone_size: .
d_call: TRBD1
v_call: TRBV5-6
j_call: TRBJ1-1
cdr3_aa: CASSSGTGFTEAFF
cdr3_nt: TGTGCCAGCAGCTCCGGGACAGGGTTCACTGAAGCTTTCTTT

clone_size: .
d_call: TRBD2
v_call: TRBV6-4
j_call: TRBJ2-3
cdr3_aa: CASSAGTSGIHTSTDTQYF
cdr3_nt: TGTGCCAGCAGTGCCGGGACTAGCGGGATCCACACTAGCACAGATACGCAGTATTTT

clone_size: .
d_call: TRBD1
v_call: TRBV25-1
j_call: TRBJ1-1
cdr3_aa: CARNRGQGAEHTEAFF
cdr3_nt: TGTGCCAGAAATAGGGGGCAGGGGGCAGAACACACTGAAGCTTTCTTT

clone_size: once
d_call: .
v_call: TRBV12-5
j_call: TRBJ2-3
cdr3_aa: CASRGATDTQYF
cdr3_nt: TGTGCTAGCCGGGGAGCGACAGATACGCAGTATTTT

clone_size: .
d_call: .
v_call: TRBV18
j_call: TRBJ2-7
cdr3_aa: CASSPPDSSRSEQYF
cdr3_nt: TGTGCCAGCTCCCCCCCGGACAGCTCCCGGAGCGAGCAGTACTTC

clone_size: .
d_call: TRBD1
v_call: TRBV12-5
j_call: TRBJ2-2
cdr3_aa: CASGSRTGTNTGELFF
cdr3_nt: TGTGCTAGTGGTTCCCGGACAGGTACGAACACCGGGGAGCTGTTTTTT

clone_size: .
d_call: TRBD2
v_call: TRBV7-2
j_call: TRBJ2-5
cdr3_aa: CASSKLAGGTQYF
cdr3_nt: TGTGCCAGCAGTAAACTAGCGGGGGGGACCCAGTACTTC

clone_size: .
d_call: TRBD2
v_call: TRBV7-3
j_call: TRBJ2-2
cdr3_aa: CASSAKGLAGVGGGTGELFF
cdr3_nt: TGTGCCAGCAGCGCCAAGGGACTAGCGGGAGTCGGTGGCGGCACCGGGGAGCTGTTTTTT

clone_size: .
d_call: TRBD2
v_call: TRBV6-6
j_call: TRBJ2-1
cdr3_aa: CASSGLAGGPDEQFF
cdr3_nt: TGTGCCAGCAGTGGGCTAGCGGGGGGGCCCGATGAGCAGTTCTTC

clone_size: .
d_call: .
v_call: TRBV7-2
j_call: TRBJ1-5
cdr3_aa: CASSWRQVGAQHF
cdr3_nt: TGTGCCAGCAGCTGGCGACAGGTCGGGGCCCAGCATTTT

clone_size: .
d_call: .
v_call: TRBV18
j_call: TRBJ2-3
cdr3_aa: CASSPPSADTQYF
cdr3_nt: TGTGCCAGCTCACCACCGTCAGCAGATACGCAGTATTTT

clone_size: .
d_call: TRBD1
v_call: TRBV28
j_call: TRBJ1-2
cdr3_aa: CASSSTGTGPENYGYTF
cdr3_nt: TGTGCCAGCAGTTCCACCGGGACAGGCCCCGAGAACTATGGCTACACCTTC

clone_size: .
d_call: .
v_call: TRBV4-1
j_call: TRBJ1-2
cdr3_aa: CASSQRTVTDPRRHYGYTF
cdr3_nt: TGCGCCAGCAGCCAACGGACAGTTACCGATCCCCGTAGGCACTATGGCTACACCTTC

clone_size: .
d_call: TRBD2
v_call: TRBV6-2/TRBV6-3
j_call: TRBJ2-1
cdr3_aa: CASSYIASGAYNEQFF
cdr3_nt: TGTGCCAGCAGTTACATTGCTAGCGGAGCCTACAATGAGCAGTTCTTC

clone_size: .
d_call: TRBD2
v_call: TRBV6-6
j_call: TRBJ2-1
cdr3_aa: CASSYQTSGRINEQFF
cdr3_nt: TGTGCCAGCAGTTACCAGACTAGCGGGAGAATCAATGAGCAGTTCTTC

clone_size: .
d_call: .
v_call: TRBV7-9
j_call: TRBJ1-4
cdr3_aa: CASSLIVGGSREKLFF
cdr3_nt: TGTGCCAGCAGCTTAATCGTGGGGGGAAGTCGTGAAAAACTGTTTTTT

clone_size: .
d_call: TRBD1
v_call: TRBV27
j_call: TRBJ2-7
cdr3_aa: CASSSGGAIVYEQYF
cdr3_nt: TGTGCCAGCAGTTCAGGGGGCGCGATAGTTTACGAGCAGTACTTC

clone_size: .
d_call: TRBD1
v_call: TRBV3-1/TRBV3-2
j_call: TRBJ2-7
cdr3_aa: CASSRSSGQGTYEQYF
cdr3_nt: TGTGCCAGCAGCCGATCCTCGGGACAGGGTACCTACGAGCAGTACTTC

clone_size: .
d_call: TRBD1
v_call: TRBV7-9
j_call: TRBJ1-4
cdr3_aa: CASSLNTGANEKLFF
cdr3_nt: TGTGCCAGCAGCCTGAATACAGGGGCTAATGAAAAACTGTTTTTT

clone_size: .
d_call: TRBD2
v_call: TRBV10-3
j_call: TRBJ2-2
cdr3_aa: CAISHRGSGGTNTGELFF
cdr3_nt: TGTGCCATCAGCCACAGGGGTAGCGGGGGGACGAACACCGGGGAGCTGTTTTTT

clone_size: .
d_call: TRBD2
v_call: TRBV14
j_call: TRBJ2-3
cdr3_aa: CASSLGVRGSLATQYF
cdr3_nt: TGTGCCAGCAGCCTCGGGGTGCGGGGGTCCCTCGCTACGCAGTATTTT

clone_size: .
d_call: .
v_call: TRBV5-1
j_call: TRBJ1-6
cdr3_aa: CASSLARAGTNSPLHF
cdr3_nt: TGCGCCAGCAGCTTGGCCAGAGCGGGAACTAATTCACCCCTCCACTTT

clone_size: .
d_call: TRBD1
v_call: TRBV6-5
j_call: TRBJ2-7
cdr3_aa: CARTLGQGHHEQYF
cdr3_nt: TGTGCCAGGACCTTAGGACAGGGCCACCACGAGCAGTACTTC

clone_size: .
d_call: TRBD2
v_call: TRBV29-1
j_call: TRBJ2-5
cdr3_aa: CSVGTSGGAWETQYF
cdr3_nt: TGCAGCGTCGGGACTAGCGGGGGGGCATGGGAGACCCAGTACTTC

clone_size: .
d_call: .
v_call: TRBV12-3/TRBV12-4
j_call: TRBJ2-2
cdr3_aa: CASNSGYGELFF
cdr3_nt: TGTGCCAGCAATAGCGGATACGGGGAGCTGTTTTTT

clone_size: .
d_call: TRBD1
v_call: TRBV18
j_call: TRBJ2-2
cdr3_aa: CASSPVQGRNTGELFF
cdr3_nt: TGTGCCAGCTCACCAGTACAGGGGCGGAACACCGGGGAGCTGTTTTTT

clone_size: .
d_call: TRBD1
v_call: TRBV10-3
j_call: TRBJ2-3
cdr3_aa: CAMSRGLPDTQYF
cdr3_nt: TGTGCCATGAGCAGGGGGCTCCCAGATACGCAGTATTTT

clone_size: .
d_call: .
v_call: TRBV3-1/TRBV3-2
j_call: TRBJ1-1
cdr3_aa: CASSKGLNTEAFF
cdr3_nt: TGTGCCAGCAGCAAGGGGCTGAACACTGAAGCTTTCTTT

clone_size: .
d_call: TRBD1
v_call: TRBV7-2
j_call: TRBJ2-3
cdr3_aa: CASSLDRGSTDTQYF
cdr3_nt: TGTGCCAGCAGCCTGGACAGGGGCAGCACAGATACGCAGTATTTT

clone_size: .
d_call: TRBD2
v_call: TRBV5-4
j_call: TRBJ2-5
cdr3_aa: CASSLRRGGQETQYF
cdr3_nt: TGTGCCAGCAGCTTGAGGCGGGGGGGCCAAGAGACCCAGTACTTC

clone_size: .
d_call: .
v_call: TRBV6-5
j_call: TRBJ1-6
cdr3_aa: CASSYRTEGSPLHF
cdr3_nt: TGTGCCAGCAGTTACCGGACAGAGGGGTCACCCCTCCACTTT

clone_size: .
d_call: .
v_call: TRBV4-3
j_call: TRBJ2-3
cdr3_aa: CASSQGVEWGTDTQYF
cdr3_nt: TGCGCCAGCAGCCAAGGGGTGGAGTGGGGCACAGATACGCAGTATTTT

clone_size: .
d_call: .
v_call: TRBV7-9
j_call: TRBJ1-1
cdr3_aa: CASSLEGHKNTEAFF
cdr3_nt: TGTGCCAGCAGCTTAGAGGGGCACAAGAACACTGAAGCTTTCTTT

clone_size: few
d_call: .
v_call: TRBV13
j_call: TRBJ1-1
cdr3_aa: CASSWGRRVRAFF
cdr3_nt: TGTGCCAGCAGTTGGGGGAGGAGGGTACGTGCTTTCTTT

clone_size: .
d_call: .
v_call: TRBV11-2
j_call: TRBJ1-2
cdr3_aa: CASSLGAGLYGYTF
cdr3_nt: TGTGCCAGCAGCTTAGGGGCGGGCCTCTATGGCTACACCTTC

clone_size: .
d_call: .
v_call: TRBV6-5
j_call: TRBJ1-6
cdr3_aa: CASGAFYNSPLHF
cdr3_nt: TGTGCCAGCGGAGCCTTTTATAATTCACCCCTCCACTTT

clone_size: .
d_call: .
v_call: TRBV19
j_call: TRBJ1-2
cdr3_aa: CASSGQIINYGYTF
cdr3_nt: TGTGCCAGTTCCGGACAGATAATTAACTATGGCTACACCTTC

clone_size: .
d_call: .
v_call: TRBV3-1/TRBV3-2
j_call: TRBJ2-2
cdr3_aa: CASRPSLGELFF
cdr3_nt: TGTGCCAGCAGGCCTAGTCTCGGGGAGCTGTTTTTT

clone_size: .
d_call: TRBD1
v_call: TRBV7-9
j_call: TRBJ1-1
cdr3_aa: CASSLGQGNTEAFF
cdr3_nt: TGTGCCAGCAGCTTAGGACAGGGAAACACTGAAGCTTTCTTT

clone_size: .
d_call: .
v_call: TRBV21-1
j_call: TRBJ1-6
cdr3_aa: CASSKTPLSYNSPLHF
cdr3_nt: TGTGCCAGCAGCAAAACCCCACTTTCCTATAATTCACCCCTCCACTTT

clone_size: few
d_call: .
v_call: TRBV7-8
j_call: TRBJ2-1
cdr3_aa: CASSSLTAPNEQFF
cdr3_nt: TGTGCCAGCAGCTCCCTGACAGCACCCAATGAGCAGTTCTTC

clone_size: .
d_call: TRBD2
v_call: TRBV7-2
j_call: TRBJ2-5
cdr3_aa: CASNRLAGIERETQYF
cdr3_nt: TGTGCCAGCAACCGACTAGCGGGGATAGAGAGGGAGACCCAGTACTTC

clone_size: .
d_call: TRBD1
v_call: TRBV18
j_call: TRBJ2-6
cdr3_aa: CASSPTGGAGANVLTF
cdr3_nt: TGTGCCAGCTCACCTACAGGGGGTGCTGGGGCCAACGTCCTGACTTTC

clone_size: few
d_call: .
v_call: TRBV27
j_call: TRBJ2-7
cdr3_aa: CASSLQGHQYEQYF
cdr3_nt: TGTGCCAGCAGTTTACAGGGACATCAGTACGAGCAGTACTTC

clone_size: .
d_call: .
v_call: TRBV5-1
j_call: TRBJ2-7
cdr3_aa: CASSRDLREQYF
cdr3_nt: TGCGCCAGCAGCCGGGACTTGAGGGAGCAGTACTTC

clone_size: once
d_call: TRBD2
v_call: TRBV7-6
j_call: TRBJ2-5
cdr3_aa: CASSPSGGRGQETQYF
cdr3_nt: TGTGCCAGCAGCCCAAGCGGGGGTCGAGGCCAAGAGACCCAGTACTTC

clone_size: .
d_call: TRBD2
v_call: TRBV7-7
j_call: TRBJ2-2
cdr3_aa: CASSGTSGLGSELFF
cdr3_nt: TGTGCCAGCAGCGGGACTAGCGGGCTGGGATCGGAGCTGTTTTTT

clone_size: .
d_call: TRBD2
v_call: TRBV11-3
j_call: TRBJ2-1
cdr3_aa: CASRRGGMEDEQFF
cdr3_nt: TGTGCCAGCCGCCGGGGGGGGATGGAGGATGAGCAGTTCTTC

clone_size: .
d_call: .
v_call: TRBV12-2
j_call: TRBJ1-6
cdr3_aa: CASRSAGRESSPLHF
cdr3_nt: TGTGCAAGTCGCTCCGCGGGAAGGGAATCTTCACCCCTCCACTTT

clone_size: .
d_call: .
v_call: TRBV5-4
j_call: TRBJ1-1
cdr3_aa: CASSQERGLSGEAFF
cdr3_nt: TGTGCCAGCAGTCAGGAGCGGGGGTTGTCAGGTGAAGCTTTCTTT

clone_size: .
d_call: .
v_call: TRBV6-6
j_call: TRBJ1-3
cdr3_aa: CASSARGQGSGNTIYF
cdr3_nt: TGTGCCAGCAGTGCTCGAGGGCAGGGGTCTGGAAACACCATATATTTT

clone_size: .
d_call: .
v_call: TRBV27
j_call: TRBJ2-1
cdr3_aa: CASSHPTDYYNEQFF
cdr3_nt: TGTGCCAGCAGCCACCCAACGGACTATTATAATGAGCAGTTCTTC

clone_size: .
d_call: .
v_call: TRBV9
j_call: TRBJ1-1
cdr3_aa: CASSVGGRGNTEAFF
cdr3_nt: TGTGCCAGCAGCGTAGGGGGCAGAGGAAACACTGAAGCTTTCTTT

clone_size: .
d_call: TRBD1
v_call: TRBV9
j_call: TRBJ1-2
cdr3_aa: CASSWGQGSYGYTF
cdr3_nt: TGTGCCAGCAGCTGGGGACAGGGTAGCTATGGCTACACCTTC

clone_size: .
d_call: TRBD2
v_call: TRBV6-2/TRBV6-3
j_call: TRBJ2-7
cdr3_aa: CASSYPRLAGVAEQYF
cdr3_nt: TGTGCCAGCAGTTACCCACGGCTAGCGGGAGTCGCCGAGCAGTACTTC

clone_size: .
d_call: TRBD2
v_call: TRBV5-1
j_call: TRBJ2-5
cdr3_aa: CASRAGLAGRGAETQYF
cdr3_nt: TGCGCCAGCAGAGCGGGACTAGCGGGACGGGGAGCCGAGACCCAGTACTTC

clone_size: .
d_call: .
v_call: TRBV7-6
j_call: TRBJ2-2
cdr3_aa: CASSDHLAQRGTGELFF
cdr3_nt: TGTGCCAGCAGCGACCATCTAGCCCAACGGGGCACCGGGGAGCTGTTTTTT

clone_size: once
d_call: .
v_call: TRBV27
j_call: TRBJ2-3
cdr3_aa: CASSLGRGPASTDTQYF
cdr3_nt: TGTGCCAGCAGTTTAGGGCGTGGTCCGGCGAGCACAGATACGCAGTATTTT